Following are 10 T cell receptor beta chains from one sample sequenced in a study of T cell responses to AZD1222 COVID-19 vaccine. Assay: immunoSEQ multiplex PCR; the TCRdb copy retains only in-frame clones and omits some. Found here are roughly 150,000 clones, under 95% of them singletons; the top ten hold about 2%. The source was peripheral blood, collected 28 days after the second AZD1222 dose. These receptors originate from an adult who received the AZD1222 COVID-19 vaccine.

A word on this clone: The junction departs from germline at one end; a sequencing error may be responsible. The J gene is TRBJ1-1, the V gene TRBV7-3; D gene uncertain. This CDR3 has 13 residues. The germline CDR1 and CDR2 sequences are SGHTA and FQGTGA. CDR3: CASSLTDNTEAFF. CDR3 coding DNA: TGTGCCAGCAGCCTAACAGATAACACTGAAGCTTTCTTT.

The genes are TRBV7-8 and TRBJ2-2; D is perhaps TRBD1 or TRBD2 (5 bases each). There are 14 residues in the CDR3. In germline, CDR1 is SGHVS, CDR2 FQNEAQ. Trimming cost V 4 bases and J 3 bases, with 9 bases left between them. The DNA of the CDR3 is TGTGCCAGCAGCTCGGGGCTTTACACCGGGGAGCTGTTTTTT. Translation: CASSSGLYTGELFF.

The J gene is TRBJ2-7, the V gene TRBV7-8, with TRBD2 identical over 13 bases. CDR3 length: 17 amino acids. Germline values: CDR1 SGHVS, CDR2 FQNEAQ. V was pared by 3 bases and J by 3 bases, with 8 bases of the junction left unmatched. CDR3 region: CASSLPARTSGSYEQYF. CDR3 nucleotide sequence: TGTGCCAGCAGCTTGCCTGCCCGGACTAGCGGGAGCTACGAGCAGTACTTC.

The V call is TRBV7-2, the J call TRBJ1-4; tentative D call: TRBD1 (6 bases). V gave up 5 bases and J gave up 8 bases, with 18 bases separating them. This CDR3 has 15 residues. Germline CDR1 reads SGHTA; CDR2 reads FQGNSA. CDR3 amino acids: CASSVRGWVEEKLFF. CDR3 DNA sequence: TGTGCCAGCAGCGTCAGGGGTTGGGTAGAAGAAAAACTGTTTTTT.

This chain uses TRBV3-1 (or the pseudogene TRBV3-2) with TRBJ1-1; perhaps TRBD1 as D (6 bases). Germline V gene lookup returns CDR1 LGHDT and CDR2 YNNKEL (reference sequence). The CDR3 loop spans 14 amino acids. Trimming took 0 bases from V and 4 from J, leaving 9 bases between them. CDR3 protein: CASSQESRGTEAFF. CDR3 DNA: TGTGCCAGCAGCCAAGAGTCCAGGGGCACTGAAGCTTTCTTT.

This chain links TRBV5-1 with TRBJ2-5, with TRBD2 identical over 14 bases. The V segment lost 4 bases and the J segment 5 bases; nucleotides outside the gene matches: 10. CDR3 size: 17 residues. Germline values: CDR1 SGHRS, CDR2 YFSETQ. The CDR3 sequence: CASSPGLAGASGETQYF. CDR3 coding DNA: TGCGCCAGCAGCCCGGGACTAGCGGGAGCGAGTGGGGAGACCCAGTACTTC.

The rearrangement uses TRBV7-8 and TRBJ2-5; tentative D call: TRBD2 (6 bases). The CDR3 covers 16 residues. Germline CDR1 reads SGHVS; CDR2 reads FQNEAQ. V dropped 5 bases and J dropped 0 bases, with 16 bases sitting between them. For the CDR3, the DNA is TGTGCCAGCAGCCCCCGGAGCGGGCCGTACCAAGAGACCCAGTACTTC. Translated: CASSPRSGPYQETQYF. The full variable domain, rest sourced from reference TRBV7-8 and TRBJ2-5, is GAGVSQSPRYKVAKRGQDVALRCDPISGHVSLFWYQQALGQGPEFLTYFQNEAQLDKSGLPSDRFFAERPEGSVSTLKIQRTQQEDSAVYLCASSPRSGPYQETQYFGPGTRLLVL.

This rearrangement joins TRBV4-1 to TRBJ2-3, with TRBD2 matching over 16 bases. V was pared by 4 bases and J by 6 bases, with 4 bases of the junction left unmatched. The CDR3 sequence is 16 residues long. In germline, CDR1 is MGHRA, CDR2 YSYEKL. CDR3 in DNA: TGCGCCAGCAGCCTAGGGACTAGCGGGGGGGTTGATACGCAGTATTTT. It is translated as CASSLGTSGGVDTQYF.

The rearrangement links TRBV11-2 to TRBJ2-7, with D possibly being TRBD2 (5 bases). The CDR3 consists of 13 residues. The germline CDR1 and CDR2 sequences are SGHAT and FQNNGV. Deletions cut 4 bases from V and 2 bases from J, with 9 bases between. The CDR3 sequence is CASSSGVTYEQYF. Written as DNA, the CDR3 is TGTGCCAGCAGCTCCGGGGTTACCTACGAGCAGTACTTC.

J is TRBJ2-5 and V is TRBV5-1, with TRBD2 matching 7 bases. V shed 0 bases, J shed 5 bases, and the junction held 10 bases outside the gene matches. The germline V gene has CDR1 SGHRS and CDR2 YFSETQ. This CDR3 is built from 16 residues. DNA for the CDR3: TGCGCCAGCAGCTTGGCGGGTGGCGGGAGCTTTGAGACCCAGTACTTC. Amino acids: CASSLAGGGSFETQYF.